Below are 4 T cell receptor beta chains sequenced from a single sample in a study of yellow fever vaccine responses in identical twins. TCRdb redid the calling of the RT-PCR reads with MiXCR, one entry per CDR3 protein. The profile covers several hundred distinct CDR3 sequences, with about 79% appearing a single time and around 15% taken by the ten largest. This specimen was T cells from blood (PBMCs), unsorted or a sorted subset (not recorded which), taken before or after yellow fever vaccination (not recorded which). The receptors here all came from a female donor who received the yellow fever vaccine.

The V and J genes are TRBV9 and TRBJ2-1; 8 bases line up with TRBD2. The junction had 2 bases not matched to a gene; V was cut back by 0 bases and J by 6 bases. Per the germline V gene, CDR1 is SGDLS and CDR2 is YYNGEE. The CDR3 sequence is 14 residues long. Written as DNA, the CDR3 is TGTGCCAGCAGCGTAGCTGCGGGAGGCAATGAGCAGTTCTTC. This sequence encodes CASSVAAGGNEQFF.

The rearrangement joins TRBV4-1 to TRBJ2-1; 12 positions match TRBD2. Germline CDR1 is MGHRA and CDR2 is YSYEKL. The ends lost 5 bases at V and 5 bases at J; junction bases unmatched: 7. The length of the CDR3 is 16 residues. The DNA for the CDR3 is TGCGCCAGCAGCGACACTAGCGGGAGGTGGCACAATGAGCAGTTCTTC. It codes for CASSDTSGRWHNEQFF.

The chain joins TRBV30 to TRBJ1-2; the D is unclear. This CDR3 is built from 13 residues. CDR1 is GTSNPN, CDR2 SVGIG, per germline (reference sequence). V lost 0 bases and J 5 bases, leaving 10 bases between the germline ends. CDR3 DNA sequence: TGTGCCTGGAGTGTAGAGGCCGAGTATGGCTACACCTTC. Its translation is CAWSVEAEYGYTF.

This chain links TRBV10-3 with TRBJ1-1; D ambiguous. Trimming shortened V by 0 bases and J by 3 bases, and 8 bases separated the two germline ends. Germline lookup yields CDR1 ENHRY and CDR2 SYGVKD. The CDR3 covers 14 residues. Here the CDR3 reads CAISESGYYTEAFF. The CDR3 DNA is TGTGCCATCAGTGAGTCCGGGTATTACACTGAAGCTTTCTTT.